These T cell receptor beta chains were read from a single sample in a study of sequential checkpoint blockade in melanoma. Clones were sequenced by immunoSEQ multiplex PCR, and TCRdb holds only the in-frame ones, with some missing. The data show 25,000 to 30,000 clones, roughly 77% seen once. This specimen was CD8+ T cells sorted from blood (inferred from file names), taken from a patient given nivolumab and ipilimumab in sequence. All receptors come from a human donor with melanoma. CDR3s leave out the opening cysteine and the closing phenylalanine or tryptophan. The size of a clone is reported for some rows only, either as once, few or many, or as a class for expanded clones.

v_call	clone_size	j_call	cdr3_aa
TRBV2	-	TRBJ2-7	ASSDYRQASYEQY
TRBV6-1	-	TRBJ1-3	ASSEGLPSGNTIY
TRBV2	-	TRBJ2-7	ASSERLAGEDYEQY
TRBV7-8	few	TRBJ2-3	ASSLGGRADTQY
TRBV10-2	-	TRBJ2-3	ASRLAGWQY
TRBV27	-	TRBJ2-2	ASEGARTGELF
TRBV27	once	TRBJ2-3	ASRGQNTDTQY
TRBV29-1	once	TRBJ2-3	SVGTGLDTDTQY
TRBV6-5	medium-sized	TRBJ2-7	ASSYSTGYEQY
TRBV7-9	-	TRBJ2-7	ASSFGGVYEQY
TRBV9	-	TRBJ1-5	ASSSGQGSIYQPQH
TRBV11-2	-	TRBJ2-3	ASSYRLADTDTQY
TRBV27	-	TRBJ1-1	ASSSLGGFEAF
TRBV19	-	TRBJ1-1	ASSIDKDRGSTEAF
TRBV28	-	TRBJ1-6	ASRIRNRNSPLH
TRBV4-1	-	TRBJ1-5	ASSQASGYNQPQH
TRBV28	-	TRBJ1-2	ASRESTDYGYT
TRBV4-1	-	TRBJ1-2	ASSQDRSNYGYT
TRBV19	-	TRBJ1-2	ATRARGLSYGT
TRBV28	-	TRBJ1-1	ASSLNRGAAEAF
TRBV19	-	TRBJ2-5	ASSISQGGKEY
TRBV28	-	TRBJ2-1	ASSFGGGRYNEQF
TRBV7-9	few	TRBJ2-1	ASSPMARNEQF
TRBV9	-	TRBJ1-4	ASSLTAQVSEKLF
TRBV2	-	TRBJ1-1	ASSEWDRTMNTEAF
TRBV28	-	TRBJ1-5	ASRVEVYGQPQH
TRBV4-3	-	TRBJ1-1	ASSQAAGHTEAF
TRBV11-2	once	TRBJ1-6	ASSLDPPRPGKLSPLH
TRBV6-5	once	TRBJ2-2	ASSTFRDTGELF
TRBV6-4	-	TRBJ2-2	ASSQAGELF
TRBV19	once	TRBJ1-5	ASSPGGAWTPQH
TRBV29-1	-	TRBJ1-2	SVASGTVNGYT
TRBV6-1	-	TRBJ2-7	ASSDLGTGVYEQY
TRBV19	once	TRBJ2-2	ASSWPLHTGELF
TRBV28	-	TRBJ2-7	ASSDRGRLYEQY
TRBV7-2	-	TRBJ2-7	ASRLTRDRVYEQY
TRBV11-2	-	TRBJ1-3	ASSSPIDSGNTIY
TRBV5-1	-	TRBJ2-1	ASSLDGTRAEQF
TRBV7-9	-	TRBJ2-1	ASSLVSGLAINEQF
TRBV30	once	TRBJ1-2	AWKRGGEDYGYT
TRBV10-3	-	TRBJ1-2	AISGEGGTSPVNNYGYT
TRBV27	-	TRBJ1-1	ASSLAGGTEAF
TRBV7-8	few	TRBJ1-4	ASSLEASTNEKLF
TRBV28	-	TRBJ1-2	ASSLAASNYGYT
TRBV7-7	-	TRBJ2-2	ASSPLASDANTGELF
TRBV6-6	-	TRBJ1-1	ASSYPGRGRGEAF
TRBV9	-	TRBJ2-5	ASSVDGTGQETQY
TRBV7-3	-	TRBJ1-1	ASSLQGFPNTEAF
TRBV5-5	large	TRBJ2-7	ASSGDSFSYEQY
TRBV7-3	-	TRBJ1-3	ASSLEGRWWDTIY
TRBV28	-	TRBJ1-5	ASSLQGTGQPQH